This T cell receptor (beta chain) was documented in a study of cytomegalovirus exposure and HLA in healthy donors. V was pared by 9 bases and J by 1 base, with 32 bases between. The CDR3 length is 19 residues. Germline V gives CDR1 SGDLS, CDR2 YYNGEE. Clones were read by immunoSEQ multiplex PCR, and TCRdb kept only the in-frame ones, dropping some. The top ten clones hold about 1.2% of a sample with about 130,000 clones, nearly 90% of them seen once. The receptor was derived from a woman aged 18-29 years in good health and CMV-seronegative. The sample comprised PBMCs. This chain connects TRBV9 to TRBJ2-7; D is possibly TRBD1 (5 bases). Here the CDR3 reads CATNVRQIMSPRASYEQYF. The CDR3, as DNA: TGTGCCACCAACGTACGACAGATTATGTCCCCCCGGGCTTCCTACGAGCAGTACTTC.